This TCR beta chain was sequenced in a study of blood T cells in healthy people across ages. With regard to this clonotype: One end of the junction is discordant with germline, which a read error may explain.

The CDR3 is 16 amino acids. The germline gives CDR1 SGHRS, CDR2 YFSETQ. Together with a sample-barcoded 5' primer, a J-beta primer mix was included in a second PCR lasting about 7 to 11 cycles. From the 5' RACE reads, TCRdb called clonotypes with MiXCR, one entry per CDR3 protein. The data hold more than 900,000 distinct CDR3 sequences, with 25% to 35% observed a single time. These data were likewise used in another study, on T cells of mothers and their children.

Sequencing was done on a sample of blood. This rearrangement joins TRBV5-1 to TRBJ2-5; TRBD1 agrees at 12 bases. This receptor was taken from a woman between 40 and 50 years old in good health. The CDR3 DNA follows: TGCGCCAGCAGCCGGGGACAGGGGGCGAGTAGGGAGACCCGGTACTTC. Its protein is CASSRGQGASRETRYF.